Below are 11 T cell receptor beta chains sequenced from a single sample in a study of human T cells and chemical hapten exposure. MiXCR, applied by TCRdb to the RACE reads, yields one record per CDR3 protein. The sample lists some 38,000 distinct CDR3 sequences; 8% to 10% were seen once. Time point reported: patch test 3, about 24 weeks after DPC sensitization. Sample treatment: therapeutic diphenylcyclopropenone sensitization with weekly scalp DPC. The starting material, unfractionated whole blood, was used for total RNA extraction. The sample here was whole blood, taken in connection with sensitization to the hapten diphenylcyclopropenone (DPC). Receptors originate from a man aged 50-60 years with alopecia areata. Some clones in this sample may be carry-over from other donors' samples.

In its sample, this clonotype was seen a few times. This chain joins TRBV29-1 and TRBJ2-5; D unresolved. V lost 5 bases and J lost 2, with 12 bases in between. The CDR3 runs 13 residues. Germline lookup yields CDR1 SQVTM and CDR2 ANQGSEA. The CDR3 DNA reads as TGCAGCGTTCGGTCGCAGGTACAAGAGACCCAGTACTTC. It specifies CSVRSQVQETQYF. Full variable domain (outside the CDR3, taken from reference TRBV29-1 and TRBJ2-5): SAVISQKPSRDICQRGTSLTIQCQVDSQVTMMFWYRQQPGQSLTLIATANQGSEATYESGFVIDKFPISRPNLTFSTLTVSNMSPEDSSIYLCSVRSQVQETQYFGPGTRLLVL.

This clonotype has at least ten counts. The chain carries TRBV19 and TRBJ1-1, with TRBD1 as a possible D gene (5 bases). Per germline, CDR1 LNHDA and CDR2 SQIVND (reference sequence). The CDR3 runs to 17 residues. The V end lost 9 bases, the J end lost 5 bases, and 28 bases lay between the germline ends. The CDR3 nucleotides read TGTGCCAGCACGCCCGGACCTCCCGGGGCAGGTGTGACTGAAGCTTTCTTT. It codes for CASTPGPPGAGVTEAFF.

The chain combines TRBV7-8 with TRBJ1-6, with D uncertain. V was cut by 3 bases and J by 0 bases, with 6 bases left in between. Germline assignment: CDR1 SGHVS and CDR2 FQNEAQ. This CDR3 is built from 15 residues. In nucleotides, the CDR3 is TGTGCCAGCAGCTTCGAGAGCTCCTATAATTCACCCCTCCACTTT. This encodes CASSFESSYNSPLHF. The full variable domain, its missing parts supplied by reference TRBV7-8 and TRBJ1-6, is GAGVSQSPRYKVAKRGQDVALRCDPISGHVSLFWYQQALGQGPEFLTYFQNEAQLDKSGLPSDRFFAERPEGSVSTLKIQRTQQEDSAVYLCASSFESSYNSPLHFGNGTRLTVT.

This clonotype was picked up many times. The chain carries TRBV6-5 and TRBJ1-5; D call uncertain. This CDR3 region has 13 residues. The V end was cut by 6 bases, the J end by 5 bases, with 11 bases between. The germline CDR1 and CDR2 sequences are MNHEY and SVGAGI. The CDR3 nucleotides are TGTGCCAGCAGGACCGCGAAGGATCAGCCCCAGCATTTT. Translated: CASRTAKDQPQHF.

The J gene is TRBJ1-3, the V gene TRBV7-8, with TRBD1 as a possible D gene (5 bases). The CDR3 loop spans 16 amino acids. In germline, CDR1 is SGHVS, CDR2 FQNEAQ. V was cut by 2 bases and J by 1 base, with 12 bases left in between. CDR3 amino acids: CASSLYRPSSGNTIYF. Here the CDR3 DNA reads TGTGCCAGCAGCTTATACAGGCCCTCTTCTGGAAACACCATATATTTT.

This clonotype was counted at least ten times. The rearrangement joins TRBV11-2 to TRBJ2-5; 11 bases fit TRBD2. V dropped 3 bases and J dropped 5; count of bases not matched to a gene: 8. Germline CDR1 is SGHAT and CDR2 is FQNNGV. The CDR3 consists of 16 residues. The DNA of the CDR3 is TGTGCCAGCAGCTTGGAGACTAGCGGGATCGGCGAGACCCAGTACTTC. Its translation: CASSLETSGIGETQYF.

This clonotype was detected ten times or more. The chain employs TRBV28 and TRBJ2-2, with D perhaps TRBD2 (5 bases). CDR1 and CDR2 (germline): MDHEN, SYDVKM. The CDR3 has 15 residues. Between the trimmed V and J ends, which lost 3 bases and 7 bases, there was a span of 15 bases. The CDR3 DNA reads TGTGCCAGCAGTTTTCCCTCCGGAGGTGTCGGGGAGCTGTTTTTT. This translates into CASSFPSGGVGELFF.

This clonotype has ten or more counts. The chain employs TRBV10-3 and TRBJ2-2; TRBD2 might be the D (6 bases). V was trimmed by 6 bases and J by 3 bases, leaving 14 bases between them. Germline CDR1 reads ENHRY; CDR2 reads SYGVKD. This CDR3 has 15 residues. CDR3 in amino acids: CAIRGLGGDTGELFF. CDR3 nucleotide sequence: TGTGCCATCAGAGGCTTGGGAGGAGACACCGGGGAGCTGTTTTTT.

This clonotype has a handful of counts. The gene calls are TRBV4-1 and TRBJ2-7; TRBD2 matches 10 bases. The germline gives CDR1 MGHRA, CDR2 YSYEKL. The CDR3 has 15 residues. Trimming cost V 0 bases and J 3 bases; bases outside gene matches: 2. Here the CDR3 reads CASSQEGLAIYEQYF. CDR3 nucleotide sequence: TGCGCCAGCAGCCAAGAGGGACTAGCGATCTACGAGCAGTACTTC.

CDR3 region: CASSSARLAGNNEQFF. For the CDR3, the DNA is TGTGCCAGCAGTAGCGCCCGACTAGCGGGAAACAATGAGCAGTTCTTC. The chain links TRBV6-5 to TRBJ2-1; 11 bases match TRBD2. The CDR3 sequence is 16 residues long. Germline values: CDR1 MNHEY, CDR2 SVGAGI. The J segment lost 5 bases and the V segment lost 5 bases, leaving 8 bases of the junction unmatched.

The chain links TRBV28 to TRBJ2-1; 7 bases are shared with TRBD2. The V gene end was trimmed by 7 bases and the J gene end by 9 bases; junction bases not matched to a gene: 18. The CDR3 is made up of 16 amino acids. Looked up from germline, CDR1 is MDHEN and CDR2 is SYDVKM. The CDR3 sequence: CASMVDGGRALFEQFF. CDR3 DNA sequence: TGTGCCAGCATGGTAGATGGGGGGAGGGCACTTTTTGAGCAGTTCTTC. The variable domain in full, with the rest retrieved from reference TRBV28 and TRBJ2-1, is DVKVTQSSRYLVKRTGEKVFLECVQDMDHENMFWYRQDPGLGLRLIYFSYDVKMKEKGDIPEGYSVSREKKERFSLILESASTNQTSMYLCASMVDGGRALFEQFFGPGTRLTVL.